This T cell receptor (beta chain) was found in a study of cytotoxic CD8 clonotypes in ibrutinib-treated CLL. Study at large: Following a median about twelve months of treatment, with a range of 6 to 36, response samples were taken.

Some clones are missing from TCRdb's copy, which holds only in-frame ones; the method was immunoSEQ multiplex PCR. The table lists more than 110,000 clones, about 76% of them singletons. About this clone: Antigen: not known.

Study-level results: Sustained-remission and progressing patients had different sampling times. The study found public clonotypes uncommon, contracting or stable on treatment.

The sequencing used PBMCs, collected after 24 months of ibrutinib treatment. The clonotype originates from a human donor with chronic lymphocytic leukemia.

The CDR3 coding sequence is TGTGCCAGCAGTACCCCCCGGCCTTGGGAAAAACTGTTTTTT. It is translated as CASSTPRPWEKLFF. This chain connects TRBV28 to TRBJ1-4, with D unclear. Trimming removed 5 bases from V and 8 bases from J, with 15 bases in between. The CDR3 has 14 residues. The germline V gene has CDR1 MDHEN and CDR2 SYDVKM.